Given below is one TCR beta chain in context. Germline-derived CDR1 and CDR2 are SGDLS and YYNGEE. The CDR3 is 14 amino acids. V was shortened by 0 bases and J by 4 bases, with 10 bases between the two germline ends. This sample is drawn from a study of blood T cell repertoires in COVID-19. The wider study: Acute and convalescent COVID-19 samples came from the United States, Italy and Spain.

Methods used by the authors: Amplifying reference gene primers gave estimates of nucleated cell counts. Sequencing was performed with immunoSEQ multiplex PCR; in TCRdb, only in-frame clones are kept and a portion is missing. V and J calls and clone size follow that table, whereas D and trimming were derived from the DNA. The sample has 130,000 to 150,000 clones, roughly 88% seen once. The rearrangement uses TRBV9 and TRBJ1-1; D perhaps matches TRBD1 (5 bases). Sequencing was performed on PBMCs or T cells enriched from blood (not recorded which). The source is a woman aged 30 to 39 with acute COVID-19. DNA for the CDR3: TGTGCCAGCAGCGTAGCTTATGGGGCCACTGAAGCTTTCTTT. It is translated as CASSVAYGATEAFF. The whole variable domain, remainder taken from reference TRBV9 and TRBJ1-1, is DSGVTQTPKHLITATGQRVTLRCSPRSGDLSVYWYQQSLDQGLQFLIQYYNGEERAKGNILERFSAQQFPDLHSELNLSSLELGDSALYFCASSVAYGATEAFFGQGTRLTVV.